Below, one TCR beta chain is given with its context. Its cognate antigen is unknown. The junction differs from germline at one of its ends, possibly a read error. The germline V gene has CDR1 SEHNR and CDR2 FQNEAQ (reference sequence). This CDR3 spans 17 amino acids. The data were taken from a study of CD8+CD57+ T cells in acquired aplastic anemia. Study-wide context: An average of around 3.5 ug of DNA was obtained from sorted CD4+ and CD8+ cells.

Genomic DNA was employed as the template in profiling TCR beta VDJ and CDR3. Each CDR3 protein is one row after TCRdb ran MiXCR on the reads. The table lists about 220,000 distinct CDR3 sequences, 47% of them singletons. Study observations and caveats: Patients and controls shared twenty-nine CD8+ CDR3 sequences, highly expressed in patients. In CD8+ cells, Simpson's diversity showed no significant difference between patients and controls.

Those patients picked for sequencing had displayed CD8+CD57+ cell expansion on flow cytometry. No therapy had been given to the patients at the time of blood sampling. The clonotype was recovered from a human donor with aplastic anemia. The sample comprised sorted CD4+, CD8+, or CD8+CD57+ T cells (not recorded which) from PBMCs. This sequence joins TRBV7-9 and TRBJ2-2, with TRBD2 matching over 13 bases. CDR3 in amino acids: CASSQLPGLAGTGELSF. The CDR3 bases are TGTGCCAGCAGCCAGCTGCCGGGACTAGCGGGAACCGGGGAGCTGTCTTTT.